Below, 26 T cell receptor beta chains from the same sample are listed, as sequenced in a study of OX40 agonist ivuxolimab in advanced cancers. Library prep was done by the immunoSEQ multiplex PCR assay. Sourced from immuneACCESS, this table was stored by TCRdb with only in-frame sequences that have V and J called. A share of the clones is absent; for the studies checked, an unresolved V gene accounts for under half, and the remainder has no known explanation. The sample table shows fewer than 50,000 clones, and approximately 90% are seen once. The ten largest make up around 10% of the sample. The starting material was CD4+ or CD8+ T cells sorted from blood, obtained in a trial of the OX40 agonist ivuxolimab. The receptors here all came from an adult with an advanced solid tumor such as melanoma, head and neck, liver or kidney cancer.

The chain couples TRBV7-9 to TRBJ2-7, with D possibly being TRBD1 (5 bases). Trimming took 7 bases from V and 6 from J, leaving 10 bases between them. The germline CDR1 and CDR2 sequences are SEHNR and FQNEAQ (reference sequence). The CDR3 consists of 11 residues. CDR3 DNA sequence: TGTGCCAGCACCAATAGGGGCGAGCAGTACTTC. The encoded protein is CASTNRGEQYF. Drawing the rest from reference TRBV7-9 and TRBJ2-7, the complete variable domain is DTGVSQNPRHKITKRGQNVTFRCDPISEHNRLYWYRQTLGQGPEFLTYFQNEAQLEKSRLLSDRFSAERPKGSFSTLEIQRTEQGDSAMYLCASTNRGEQYFGPGTRLTVT.

The CDR3 region has the DNA TGTGCCAGTAGTATGCGCAGGGGGATTTACGAGCAGTACTTC. This translates into CASSMRRGIYEQYF. The rearrangement links TRBV19 to TRBJ2-7, with 7 bases aligning to TRBD1. V dropped 3 bases and J dropped 4; count of bases not matched to a gene: 6. Germline V gene data show CDR1 as LNHDA and CDR2 as SQIVND (reference sequence). This CDR3 contains 14 residues.

As DNA, the CDR3 is TGTGCCAGCAGCTTAGGTATGGCGGTTGGAAACACCATATATTTT. This codes for CASSLGMAVGNTIYF. This sequence joins TRBV13 and TRBJ1-3; D is uncertain. This CDR3 is built from 15 residues. Trimming pared 0 bases from V and 3 bases from J, leaving 9 bases between. Germline V gene sequence: CDR1 PRHDT, CDR2 FYEKMQ (reference sequence).

The rearrangement links TRBV6-6 to TRBJ2-3, with TRBD1 matching over 9 bases. The CDR3 runs to 14 residues. V shed 2 bases and J 5 bases; nucleotides not matched to a gene: 2. Germline V gene sequence: CDR1 MNHNY, CDR2 SVGAGI (reference sequence). CDR3 nucleotide sequence: TGTGCCAGCAGTTACGGACAGGGGAGAGATACGCAGTATTTT. It translates to CASSYGQGRDTQYF.

The chain recombines TRBV4-3 with TRBJ1-1; tentative D call: TRBD1 (6 bases). Germline V gene sequence: CDR1 LGHNA, CDR2 YSLEER. Trimming removed 0 bases at V and 4 bases at J, with 12 bases between. This CDR3 region has 15 residues. CDR3 in DNA: TGCGCCAGCAGCCAAGATGAGTCAGGGGTCACTGAAGCTTTCTTT. Translating it yields CASSQDESGVTEAFF.

The chain joins TRBV7-2 to TRBJ2-5, with a tentative D call TRBD2 (6 bases). V shed 4 bases and J shed 1 base, with 19 bases lying between them. Germline V gene data show CDR1 as SGHTA and CDR2 as FQGNSA. The CDR3 is made up of 17 amino acids. CDR3 region: CASSSLTGERSQETQYF. In DNA, the CDR3 is TGTGCCAGCAGCTCCTTGACGGGGGAGAGGTCCCAAGAGACCCAGTACTTC.

This CDR3 is CASSLAKHASSYEQYF. In DNA, the CDR3 is TGCGCCAGCAGCTTGGCCAAACACGCGAGCTCCTACGAGCAGTACTTC. The chain recombines TRBV5-1 with TRBJ2-7; D gene uncertain. This CDR3 contains 16 residues. With 0 bases removed from V and 0 bases from J, the gap between germline ends came to 13 bases. CDR1 is SGHRS, CDR2 YFSETQ, per germline.

This clone has only one observation. The chain employs TRBV7-2 and TRBJ2-5; D gene unclear. The ends were cut back, 1 base at V and 5 bases at J, with 14 bases in the middle. This CDR3 has 15 amino acids. Germline CDR1 SGHTA, CDR2 FQGNSA. The CDR3 nucleotides are TGTGCCAGCAGCTTAGATCCAGCCGCACAGGAGACCCAGTACTTC. Protein sequence: CASSLDPAAQETQYF.

This CDR3 is CASSLPHVSRGPNYGYTF. The CDR3 coding sequence is TGTGCCAGCAGCTTGCCACACGTGTCACGCGGCCCTAACTATGGCTACACCTTC. This rearrangement joins TRBV5-5 to TRBJ1-2; D unclear. Trimming pared 1 base from V and 0 bases from J, leaving 19 bases between. The germline CDR1 and CDR2 sequences are SGHKS and YYEKEE (reference sequence). This CDR3 has 18 residues.

This chain connects TRBV27 to TRBJ2-7; no definite D call. Germline CDR1 MNHEY, CDR2 SMNVEV (reference sequence). Trimming shortened V by 6 bases and J by 4 bases, and 19 bases separated the two germline ends. CDR3 length: 15 residues. CDR3 in amino acids: CASSPPGRWIYEQYF. The DNA of the CDR3 is TGTGCCAGCAGCCCCCCCGGGCGCTGGATTTACGAGCAGTACTTC.

V is TRBV7-3 and J is TRBJ2-2; maybe TRBD1 (5 bases). V lost 5 bases and J 3 bases, leaving 10 bases between the germline ends. The CDR3 has 14 residues. Per the germline V gene, CDR1 is SGHTA and CDR2 is FQGTGA. In DNA form, the CDR3 reads TGTGCCAGCAGCCCCAAGGGGCACACCGGGGAGCTGTTTTTT. As protein: CASSPKGHTGELFF.

V gene TRBV18 combines with J gene TRBJ2-3; D not certain. The CDR3 contains 15 residues. CDR1 is KGHSH and CDR2 is LQKENI in the germline V gene. V was shortened by 0 bases and J by 3 bases, with 10 bases between the two germline ends. CDR3 sequence: CASSPPTDLTDTQYF. In DNA, the CDR3 is TGTGCCAGCTCACCACCCACGGATCTGACAGATACGCAGTATTTT.

This clone was picked up a small number of times. This chain links TRBV4-3 with TRBJ2-3; D is perhaps TRBD2 (6 bases). Trimming took 0 bases from V and 3 from J, leaving 16 bases between them. Germline V gene lookup returns CDR1 LGHNA and CDR2 YSLEER. The CDR3 has 17 residues. In DNA, the CDR3 is TGCGCCAGCAGCCAAGATGAGTCCGGGAGTGGGACAGATACGCAGTATTTT. It encodes CASSQDESGSGTDTQYF.

The gene calls are TRBV12-5 and TRBJ1-3; a weak D match, TRBD1 (6 bases). CDR3 length equals 18 residues. The germline V gene has CDR1 LGHNT and CDR2 FRNRAP. V was clipped by 6 bases and J by 0 bases, with 21 bases between them. The CDR3 loop is CASGPPGTLAVSGNTIYF. The CDR3 DNA reads as TGTGCTAGTGGCCCCCCCGGGACACTAGCCGTCTCTGGAAACACCATATATTTT.

The chain joins TRBV10-3 to TRBJ1-3; 9 nucleotides line up with TRBD1. Trimming took 0 bases from V and 0 from J; bases not matched to a gene: 9. The CDR3 totals 19 residues. The germline CDR1 and CDR2 sequences are ENHRY and SYGVKD. The CDR3, as DNA: TGTGCCATCAGTGAGTCTCGACAGGGGGTCCTTAACTCTGGAAACACCATATATTTT. As protein: CAISESRQGVLNSGNTIYF.

This chain joins TRBV4-3 and TRBJ2-7, with D perhaps matching TRBD1 (7 bases). The germline gives CDR1 LGHNA, CDR2 YSLEER. Trimming took 0 bases from V and 4 from J, leaving 13 bases between them. This CDR3 has 15 residues. Here the CDR3 reads CASSQDRRGLYEQYF. The DNA of the CDR3 is TGCGCCAGCAGCCAAGATAGGAGGGGGCTGTACGAGCAGTACTTC.

The rearrangement joins TRBV27 to TRBJ2-7, with TRBD2 identical over 11 bases. CDR3 size: 16 residues. CDR1 is MNHEY and CDR2 is SMNVEV in the germline V gene (reference sequence). The V segment lost 4 bases and the J segment 3 bases; nucleotides outside the gene matches: 8. CDR3 DNA: TGTGCCAGCAGTTCAACCCAGGGACTAGCGGACTACGAGCAGTACTTC. Translated: CASSSTQGLADYEQYF.

The chain couples TRBV19 to TRBJ2-7; 11 nucleotides match TRBD2. V was clipped by 5 bases and J by 6 bases; unmatched bases: 15. Germline CDR1 reads LNHDA; CDR2 reads SQIVND (reference sequence). The CDR3 consists of 17 residues. The CDR3 sequence is CASSSLTSGIDVGEQYF. CDR3 sequence (DNA): TGTGCCAGTAGTTCGCTGACTAGCGGGATCGATGTGGGCGAGCAGTACTTC.

This rearrangement joins TRBV9 to TRBJ2-3; a possible D gene is TRBD1 (6 bases). Germline lookup yields CDR1 SGDLS and CDR2 YYNGEE. CDR3 length: 13 residues. V lost 5 bases and J lost 5, with 12 bases in between. In DNA form, the CDR3 reads TGTGCCAGCAGAGAACAGGGTCGAGATACGCAGTATTTT. Amino acids: CASREQGRDTQYF.

The chain links TRBV19 to TRBJ2-7; 8 nucleotides align to TRBD1. Losses at the gene ends were 6 bases for V and 2 bases for J; bases not matched to a gene: 6. This CDR3 comprises 14 residues. Germline loops: CDR1 LNHDA, CDR2 SQIVND (reference sequence). DNA of the CDR3: TGTGCCAGTAGCTCCGGGACAGGAGCCTACGAGCAGTACTTC. Protein: CASSSGTGAYEQYF.

V and J are TRBV2 and TRBJ2-7, with no clear D. The V and J ends lost 6 bases and 4 bases respectively, with 4 bases between them. CDR1 is SNHLY and CDR2 is FYNNEI in the germline V gene. This CDR3 is 10 amino acids long. The CDR3 reads CASSLYEQYF. The CDR3 bases are TGTGCCAGCAGCTTGTACGAGCAGTACTTC.

This clone was seen a few times. The chain employs TRBV19 and TRBJ1-2; D possibly corresponds to TRBD1 (6 bases). Germline CDR1 is LNHDA and CDR2 is SQIVND (reference sequence). Trimming stripped 6 bases from V and 2 bases from J, with 13 bases between. The CDR3 contains 14 residues. The DNA for the CDR3 is TGTGCCAGTAGACCCTACGGACAGAACTATGGCTACACCTTC. Protein: CASRPYGQNYGYTF.

The chain links TRBV19 to TRBJ1-2; D is possibly TRBD1 (6 bases). CDR1 is LNHDA and CDR2 is SQIVND in the germline V gene (reference sequence). Trimming stripped 6 bases from V and 6 bases from J, with 11 bases between. The CDR3 contains 12 residues. Here the CDR3 reads CASRWGGNGYTF. CDR3 sequence (DNA): TGTGCCAGTAGGTGGGGGGGCAATGGCTACACCTTC. Using reference TRBV19 and TRBJ1-2 for the parts outside the CDR3, the full variable domain is DGGITQSPKYLFRKEGQNVTLSCEQNLNHDAMYWYRQDPGQGLRLIYYSQIVNDFQKGDIAEGYSVSREKKESFPLTVTSAQKNPTAFYLCASRWGGNGYTFGSGTRLTVV.

The sample holds one count of this clone. The chain couples TRBV5-6 to TRBJ2-3; tentatively, D is TRBD1 (7 bases). There are 15 residues in the CDR3. Trimming pared 3 bases from V and 3 bases from J, leaving 14 bases between. Germline loops: CDR1 SGHDT, CDR2 YYEEEE. CDR3 protein: CASSWGPGGTDTQYF. The CDR3 DNA reads as TGTGCCAGCAGCTGGGGTCCAGGGGGGACAGATACGCAGTATTTT.

V usage is TRBV19 and J usage is TRBJ2-3; the D is unclear. The CDR3 contains 12 residues. Germline CDR1 LNHDA, CDR2 SQIVND (reference sequence). V shed 10 bases and J shed 9 bases, with 17 bases lying between them. CDR3 coding DNA: TGTGCCATCACAACTGCCTTTGGGACGCAGTATTTT. Translation gives CAITTAFGTQYF.

Turning to this clone: Additional DNA sequences in this sample encode the identical CDR3. The rearrangement links TRBV7-3 to TRBJ2-1; D is undetermined. V shed 5 bases and J shed 0 bases, with 11 bases lying between them. Germline values: CDR1 SGHTA, CDR2 FQGTGA. The CDR3 has 15 amino acids. The CDR3 nucleotides are TGTGCCAGCAGCCTGACACTAAGCTCCTACAATGAGCAGTTCTTC. Its protein is CASSLTLSSYNEQFF. Complete variable domain (other parts from reference TRBV7-3 and TRBJ2-1): GAGVSQTPSNKVTEKGKYVELRCDPISGHTALYWYRQSLGQGPEFLIYFQGTGAADDSGLPNDRFFAVRPEGSVSTLKIQRTERGDSAVYLCASSLTLSSYNEQFFGPGTRLTVL.